Presented here are 31 T cell receptor beta chains from one specimen sequenced in a study of shared clonotypes between healthy human individuals. CD45RO negativity and positive selection for CCR7 defined naive CD8 cells, a population that excluded terminally differentiated effector memory CD45RA+ cells. Assay used: immunoSEQ multiplex PCR; TCRdb lists only in-frame clones, some missing. The sample shows millions of clones, over 85% of them seen only once. Sequencing input: naive CD8+ T cells sorted from blood. These receptors were collected from a man younger than 35 in good health.

The chain couples TRBV2 to TRBJ2-1; 11 bases map to TRBD2. Germline V gene sequence: CDR1 SNHLY, CDR2 FYNNEI. J gave up 0 bases and V 8 bases, and 6 bases lay outside the gene matches. The CDR3 length is 16 residues. The CDR3 reads CASGGTSGPSYNEQFF. CDR3 nucleotides: TGTGCCAGCGGGGGGACTAGCGGACCCTCCTACAATGAGCAGTTCTTC.

This rearrangement joins TRBV11-2 to TRBJ2-1; TRBD2 agrees at 7 bases. Germline values: CDR1 SGHAT, CDR2 FQNNGV. CDR3 length equals 17 residues. V lost 5 bases, J lost 4 bases, and 14 bases stayed unmatched. The CDR3 sequence: CASSMTSSSTLYNEQFF. In DNA form, the CDR3 reads TGTGCCAGCAGCATGACTAGCTCGTCAACCCTATACAATGAGCAGTTCTTC.

The chain uses TRBV9 and TRBJ2-5; maybe TRBD1 (5 bases). Trimming removed 1 base at V and 5 bases at J, with 15 bases between. CDR1 SGDLS and CDR2 YYNGEE come from the germline V gene. This CDR3 is built from 15 residues. Here the CDR3 reads CASSVSGAVVETQYF. CDR3 coding DNA: TGTGCCAGCAGCGTATCTGGGGCAGTGGTGGAGACCCAGTACTTC.

The rearrangement joins TRBV7-2 to TRBJ1-3; perhaps TRBD1 as D (6 bases). This CDR3 has 16 amino acids. The germline gives CDR1 SGHTA, CDR2 FQGNSA. The ends were cut back, 2 bases at V and 6 bases at J, with 17 bases in the middle. The CDR3 is CASSLRGEGVENTIYF. The CDR3 coding sequence is TGTGCCAGCAGCTTACGTGGTGAGGGGGTGGAAAACACCATATATTTT.

CDR3 nucleotides: TGTGCCAGCAGTTTTGGGACAGGGGTTCGCTACGAGCAGTACTTC. Its translation: CASSFGTGVRYEQYF. The chain combines TRBV27 with TRBJ2-7, with 10 nucleotides matching TRBD1. The V segment lost 3 bases and the J segment 3 bases; nucleotides outside the gene matches: 5. Germline V gene lookup returns CDR1 MNHEY and CDR2 SMNVEV (reference sequence). CDR3 size: 15 residues.

V gene TRBV2 combines with J gene TRBJ2-3; TRBD1 matches 11 bases. V shed 10 bases and J 3 bases; nucleotides not matched to a gene: 9. Looked up from germline, CDR1 is SNHLY and CDR2 is FYNNEI. The CDR3 has 15 amino acids. The CDR3 sequence: CATETGTGGTDTQYF. The CDR3 region has the DNA TGTGCCACCGAAACGGGGACAGGGGGTACAGATACGCAGTATTTT.

The chain is built from TRBV4-1 and TRBJ1-1; 7 bases align to TRBD1. The CDR3 extends over 17 amino acids. Per the germline V gene, CDR1 is MGHRA and CDR2 is YSYEKL. V trimming: 0 bases; J trimming: 1 base; junction bases outside the gene matches: 8. DNA for the CDR3: TGCGCCAGCAGCCAAGACGCACAGGGGCCGGGGAACACTGAAGCTTTCTTT. The encoded protein is CASSQDAQGPGNTEAFF.

The chain carries TRBV28 and TRBJ2-7; D is undetermined. The germline V and J ends were trimmed by 3 bases and 0 bases, with 6 bases remaining between them. From germline, CDR1 is MDHEN and CDR2 SYDVKM. The CDR3 loop spans 13 amino acids. As DNA, the CDR3 is TGTGCCAGCAGTTTGGTTAACTCCTACGAGCAGTACTTC. Its protein product is CASSLVNSYEQYF.

CDR3 DNA: TGTGCCAGCAGCTTGGGACTAGCGGGGGGGCCGGATACGCAGTATTTT. Encoded protein: CASSLGLAGGPDTQYF. This chain joins TRBV5-6 and TRBJ2-3; 14 bases line up with TRBD2. The V segment lost 0 bases and the J segment 6 bases; nucleotides outside the gene matches: 3. CDR3 length: 16 residues. CDR1 and CDR2 (germline): SGHDT, YYEEEE.

The chain carries TRBV10-2 and TRBJ1-2; maybe TRBD1 (5 bases). V was trimmed by 3 bases and J by 0 bases, leaving 8 bases between them. Germline CDR1 and CDR2: WSHSY and SAAADI. The CDR3 is made up of 14 amino acids. In nucleotides, the CDR3 is TGCGCCAGCAGTGACGGCAGGGCTAACTATGGCTACACCTTC. Translation gives CASSDGRANYGYTF.

Points on this clone: Different DNA sequences within this sample yield the same CDR3. This sequence joins TRBV5-1 and TRBJ1-2; D is undetermined. The CDR3 covers 13 residues. CDR1 is SGHRS and CDR2 is YFSETQ in the germline V gene. The V end was cut by 0 bases, the J end by 4 bases, with 7 bases between. DNA of the CDR3: TGCGCCAGCAGCTTGGACTCTTTCTATGGCTACACCTTC. Its protein is CASSLDSFYGYTF.

This clone was detected once. The J gene is TRBJ2-1, the V gene TRBV29-1; 10 bases map to TRBD2. Looked up from germline, CDR1 is SQVTM and CDR2 is ANQGSEA. V trimming: 8 bases; J trimming: 0 bases; junction bases outside the gene matches: 4. There are 14 residues in the CDR3. The CDR3 sequence: CSRKRGGSYNEQFF. The DNA for the CDR3 is TGCAGCCGGAAGCGGGGGGGCTCCTACAATGAGCAGTTCTTC.

The chain recombines TRBV4-3 with TRBJ2-4; 13 bases agree with TRBD2. The CDR3 runs to 17 residues. Trimming cost V 4 bases and J 2 bases; bases outside gene matches: 5. Looked up from germline, CDR1 is LGHNA and CDR2 is YSLEER. The CDR3 loop reads CASSRLLAGGPKNIQYF. For the CDR3, the DNA is TGCGCCAGCAGCCGCCTACTAGCGGGAGGGCCCAAAAACATTCAGTACTTC.

Notes on this clone: In the same sample, other DNA sequences code for this CDR3. This chain links TRBV9 with TRBJ2-1; no firm D call. The CDR3 sequence is 13 residues long. V shed 0 bases and J shed 4 bases, with 5 bases lying between them. Germline V gene sequence: CDR1 SGDLS, CDR2 YYNGEE. The CDR3 protein is CASSVGVYNEQFF. CDR3 DNA sequence: TGTGCCAGCAGCGTAGGGGTGTACAATGAGCAGTTCTTC.

V is TRBV2 and J is TRBJ2-1; D is ambiguous. Germline CDR1 and CDR2: SNHLY and FYNNEI. The CDR3 has 14 residues. V shed 1 base and J shed 3 bases, with 7 bases lying between them. CDR3 sequence reads: CASSEEPSYNEQFF. The CDR3 DNA reads TGTGCCAGCAGTGAAGAGCCTAGCTACAATGAGCAGTTCTTC.

This clone was observed a single time. The V gene is TRBV25-1, the J gene TRBJ2-1, with 13 bases lining up with TRBD2. Unmatched junction bases numbered 5, after V lost 3 bases and J lost 9 bases. The CDR3 runs 15 residues. The germline V gene has CDR1 MGHDK and CDR2 SYGVNS. The CDR3 region is CASSEGLAGTFEQFF. CDR3 bases: TGTGCCAGCAGTGAGGGACTAGCGGGAACCTTTGAGCAGTTCTTC.

This chain joins TRBV11-2 and TRBJ2-7; D is uncertain. V lost 1 base and J 3 bases, leaving 10 bases between the germline ends. CDR3 size: 14 residues. Germline V CDR1 and CDR2: SGHAT, FQNNGV. CDR3 protein: CASSLVRPDYEQYF. The CDR3 coding sequence is TGTGCCAGCAGCTTAGTTCGGCCGGACTACGAGCAGTACTTC.

The genes are TRBV27 and TRBJ1-5; possible D gene TRBD1, 5 bases. CDR3 length: 14 amino acids. Germline CDR1 MNHEY, CDR2 SMNVEV (reference sequence). V lost 5 bases and J 6 bases, leaving 14 bases between the germline ends. CDR3 loop: CASSPGTLSQPQHF. The CDR3 coding sequence is TGTGCCAGCAGTCCAGGGACGCTAAGTCAGCCCCAGCATTTT.

V usage is TRBV30 and J usage is TRBJ1-5; D gene ambiguous. Germline CDR1 GTSNPN, CDR2 SVGIG (reference sequence). The CDR3 has 14 residues. V shed 1 base and J shed 4 bases, with 11 bases lying between them. This chain's CDR3 is CAWSAGSLNQPQHF. The CDR3 nucleotides read TGTGCCTGGAGTGCCGGGAGCCTTAATCAGCCCCAGCATTTT.

The genes are TRBV23-1 and TRBJ2-7; 7 bases line up with TRBD2. TRBV23-1 qualifies as an ORF whose function is uncertain. This CDR3 spans 14 amino acids. The J segment lost 0 bases and the V segment lost 7 bases, leaving 6 bases of the junction unmatched. CDR3 DNA: TGCGCCAGCAATCCGGCGGGGGTCTCCTACGAGCAGTACTTC. Translated, it gives CASNPAGVSYEQYF.

This rearrangement joins TRBV7-9 to TRBJ1-1, with D perhaps matching TRBD1 (5 bases). There are 13 residues in the CDR3. CDR1 is SEHNR, CDR2 FQNEAQ, per germline (reference sequence). V dropped 3 bases and J dropped 6 bases, with 11 bases sitting between them. CDR3 coding DNA: TGTGCCAGCAGCTTCATGGAAGGGGCTGAAGCTTTCTTT. Amino acids: CASSFMEGAEAFF.

The CDR3 spells CAWSLDLTGELFF. The CDR3 DNA follows: TGTGCCTGGAGCCTGGATCTGACCGGGGAGCTGTTTTTT. The V and J genes are TRBV30 and TRBJ2-2; no definite D call. Between the trimmed V and J ends, which lost 3 bases and 5 bases, there was a span of 10 bases. The CDR3 contains 13 residues. Germline CDR1 reads GTSNPN; CDR2 reads SVGIG (reference sequence). The entire variable domain, with the rest obtained from reference TRBV30 and TRBJ2-2, is as follows: SQTIHQWPATLVQPVGSPLSLECTVEGTSNPNLYWYRQAAGRGLQLLFYSVGIGQISSEVPQNLSASRPQDRQFILSSKKLLLSDSGFYLCAWSLDLTGELFFGEGSRLTVL.

The chain couples TRBV5-1 to TRBJ2-7, with 10 bases matching TRBD1. CDR1 and CDR2 (germline): SGHRS, YFSETQ. The CDR3 sequence is 15 residues long. Germline trimming cut 2 bases from V and 2 bases from J; bases unmatched to any gene: 4. The CDR3 protein is CASSFTGTGAYEQYF. The CDR3 DNA reads TGCGCCAGCAGCTTTACCGGGACAGGGGCCTACGAGCAGTACTTC.

In this sample, this clone turned up once. The V and J genes are TRBV29-1 and TRBJ2-5; 7 nucleotides match TRBD1. This CDR3 comprises 16 residues. The germline CDR1 and CDR2 sequences are SQVTM and ANQGSEA. V lost 5 bases, J lost 0 bases, and 12 bases stayed unmatched. The CDR3 nucleotides are TGCAGCGTTCCCCCCCCGGACAGGCCGTACCAAGAGACCCAGTACTTC. Residues: CSVPPPDRPYQETQYF.

The CDR3, as DNA: TGTGCCAGCAGCTGGCAGGACGGCCGGGAGCAGTACTTC. This encodes CASSWQDGREQYF. The chain uses TRBV7-9 and TRBJ2-7; D unclear. Germline assignment: CDR1 SEHNR and CDR2 FQNEAQ (reference sequence). The CDR3 covers 13 residues. Trimming cost V 4 bases and J 7 bases, with 14 bases left between them.

The gene calls are TRBV6-6 and TRBJ2-7; D may correspond to TRBD1 or TRBD2 (6 bases each). Trimming pared 8 bases from V and 1 base from J, leaving 21 bases between. Germline V gene lookup returns CDR1 MNHNY and CDR2 SVGAGI (reference sequence). There are 16 residues in the CDR3. The CDR3 DNA follows: TGTGCCAGCCTTAGTTCAAGGGAGGACAGATCCTACGAGCAGTACTTC. Protein: CASLSSREDRSYEQYF.

This chain uses TRBV19 with TRBJ1-2, with no clear D. Germline-derived CDR1 and CDR2 are LNHDA and SQIVND (reference sequence). V gave up 5 bases and J gave up 0 bases, with 4 bases separating them. There are 12 residues in the CDR3. The CDR3 nucleotides are TGTGCCAGTAGTCTGCCTAACTATGGCTACACCTTC. This gives the protein CASSLPNYGYTF.

The chain couples TRBV29-1 to TRBJ2-1; 11 bases agree with TRBD2. CDR1 and CDR2 (germline): SQVTM, ANQGSEA. CDR3 length equals 15 residues. The ends lost 2 bases at V and 4 bases at J; junction bases unmatched: 4. The CDR3 region has the DNA TGCAGCGTTGAAACGGGACTAGCGGAGTACAATGAGCAGTTCTTC. Translation gives CSVETGLAEYNEQFF.

The J gene is TRBJ1-1, the V gene TRBV5-4; D gene unclear. The germline V gene has CDR1 SGHNT and CDR2 YYREEE (reference sequence). This CDR3 comprises 15 residues. Trimming stripped 0 bases from V and 0 bases from J, with 9 bases between. The CDR3 DNA reads TGTGCCAGCAGCTTGGGTAGCCTGATGAACACTGAAGCTTTCTTT. Amino acid sequence: CASSLGSLMNTEAFF.

This chain connects TRBV10-2 to TRBJ2-7, with D possibly matching TRBD1 (6 bases). The CDR3 loop spans 12 amino acids. CDR1 is WSHSY and CDR2 is SAAADI in the germline V gene. V dropped 8 bases and J dropped 1 base, with 9 bases sitting between them. This CDR3 reads CASQTGSYEQYF. The CDR3 region has the DNA TGCGCCAGCCAGACAGGATCCTACGAGCAGTACTTC.

The chain joins TRBV13 to TRBJ2-7; D is unresolved. Per germline, CDR1 PRHDT and CDR2 FYEKMQ (reference sequence). The germline V and J ends were trimmed by 4 bases and 2 bases, with 12 bases remaining between them. There are 14 residues in the CDR3. The CDR3 reads CASSSERSPYEQYF. The CDR3, as DNA: TGTGCCAGCAGCTCAGAGCGTTCCCCCTACGAGCAGTACTTC.